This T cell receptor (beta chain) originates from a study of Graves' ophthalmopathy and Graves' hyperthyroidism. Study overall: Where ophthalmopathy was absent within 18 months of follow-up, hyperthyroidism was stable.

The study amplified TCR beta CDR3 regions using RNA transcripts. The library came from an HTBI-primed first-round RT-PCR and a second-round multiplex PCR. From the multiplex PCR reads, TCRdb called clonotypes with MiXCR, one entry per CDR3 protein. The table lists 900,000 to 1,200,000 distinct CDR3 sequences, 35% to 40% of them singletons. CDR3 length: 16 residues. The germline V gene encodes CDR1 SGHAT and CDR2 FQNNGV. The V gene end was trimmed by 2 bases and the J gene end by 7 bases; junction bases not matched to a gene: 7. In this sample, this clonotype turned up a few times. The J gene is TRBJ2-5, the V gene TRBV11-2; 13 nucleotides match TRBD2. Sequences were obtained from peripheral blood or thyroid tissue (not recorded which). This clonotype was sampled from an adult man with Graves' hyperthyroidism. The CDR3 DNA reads TGTGCCAGCAGCTTAACTAGCGGGAGGGCCCTTGGGACCCAGTACTTC. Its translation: CASSLTSGRALGTQYF.